These 2 T cell receptor beta chains were sequenced from one sample in a study of response to subunit inactivated influenza vaccine (dated by TCRdb to the late 2010s). Library construction relied on RT-PCR. Sequenced using an Illumina HiSeq 2500. TCRdb trimmed public reads at Q25 via fastp, called clones via MiXCR and kept in-frame beta chains. Each CDR3 protein appears once, grouped with its most common genes and DNA. This sample comprises about 150,000 distinct CDR3 sequences, roughly 10% of them detected only once. About a third of the sample lies in the top ten. Sequences were derived from CD8+ T cells sorted from PBMCs, sampled less than 30 months after vaccination. These receptors came from a man between 50 and 69 years old who received an inactivated influenza vaccine. Donor details come from another sample of the same person, matched by shared clones.

This clonotype was seen many times. This chain joins TRBV5-1 and TRBJ1-4, with a weak D call TRBD1 (6 bases). CDR3 length equals 14 residues. From germline, CDR1 is SGHRS and CDR2 YFSETQ. V lost 2 bases and J lost 3, with 8 bases in between. CDR3 sequence (DNA): TGCGCCAGCAGCTTCGGACAGTCTAATGAAAAACTGTTTTTT. Protein sequence: CASSFGQSNEKLFF.

This clonotype was seen only a few times. This chain connects TRBV2 to TRBJ2-3; 7 bases line up with TRBD1. CDR1 and CDR2 (germline): SNHLY, FYNNEI. The V and J ends lost 4 bases and 2 bases, in that order; junction bases with no gene match: 9. The CDR3 length is 16 residues. CDR3 sequence (DNA): TGTGCCAGCAGTGGTGGCCGACAGGGCCTCACAGATACGCAGTATTTT. As protein: CASSGGRQGLTDTQYF.